The 28 T cell receptor beta chains presented below share a single source sample, sequenced in a study of T cell changes during pregnancy in multiple sclerosis. Profiling relied on immunoSEQ multiplex PCR, and the TCRdb table lists in-frame clones only, not all of them. The sample has over 60,000 clones, roughly 90% seen once; the top ten hold about 0.27%. Specimen: CD4+ T cells from peripheral blood mononuclear cells, collected in the third trimester of pregnancy. The receptors were gathered from a female donor in good health, enrolled as a control in a pregnancy study.

The chain couples TRBV18 to TRBJ2-4; D perhaps matches TRBD2 (6 bases). Trimming left V 4 bases short and J 8 bases short, with 24 bases between. The germline V gene has CDR1 KGHSH and CDR2 LQKENI. This CDR3 has 17 residues. CDR3 region: CASSLNQAGTWGDIQYF. In nucleotides, the CDR3 is TGTGCCAGCTCACTCAACCAGGCCGGGACCTGGGGGGACATTCAGTACTTC.

This clone was observed once. The chain employs TRBV4-1 and TRBJ2-2; 7 bases fit TRBD1. The CDR3 contains 15 residues. Germline-derived CDR1 and CDR2 are MGHRA and YSYEKL. The V gene end was trimmed by 5 bases and the J gene end by 1 base; junction bases not matched to a gene: 4. CDR3 DNA: TGCGCCAGCAGCTTTCGACAGGGGAACACCGGGGAGCTGTTTTTT. It specifies CASSFRQGNTGELFF.

The chain uses TRBV25-1 and TRBJ2-1; TRBD2 aligns across 7 bases. J lost 3 bases, V lost 2 bases, and 13 bases had no gene match. The germline CDR1 and CDR2 sequences are MGHDK and SYGVNS. The CDR3 has 18 amino acids. In DNA form, the CDR3 reads TGTGCCAGCAGTGAACCCGGGGGGTCCAGACAATACTACAATGAGCAGTTCTTC. It yields the protein CASSEPGGSRQYYNEQFF.

The chain links TRBV2 to TRBJ1-6, with D unresolved. V lost 7 bases and J 0 bases, leaving 10 bases between the germline ends. The CDR3 length is 15 residues. The V gene's germline CDR1 is SNHLY and CDR2 FYNNEI. CDR3 amino acids: CASIAGSSYNSPLHF. The CDR3 nucleotides are TGTGCCAGCATCGCCGGGAGCTCCTATAATTCACCCCTCCACTTT.

The CDR3 coding sequence is TGTGCCAGCAGCCAGGGACGCCTGGGACAGGGTTGGAATGAGCAGTTCTTC. It is translated as CASSQGRLGQGWNEQFF. The V gene is TRBV5-6, the J gene TRBJ2-1; the match to TRBD1 covers 9 bases. V dropped 4 bases and J dropped 7; count of bases not matched to a gene: 15. CDR1 is SGHDT and CDR2 is YYEEEE in the germline V gene. The CDR3 is 17 residues long.

This clone appeared once. The V and J genes are TRBV4-3 and TRBJ1-2; D may be TRBD1 (5 bases). Looked up from germline, CDR1 is LGHNA and CDR2 is YSLEER. The CDR3 spans 15 residues. Trimming left V 0 bases short and J 4 bases short, with 12 bases between. CDR3 nucleotide sequence: TGCGCCAGCAGCCAAGAATCCAGGGCCAGCTATGGCTACACCTTC. The encoded protein is CASSQESRASYGYTF.

The chain has TRBV10-3 and TRBJ2-2; 8 bases align to TRBD1. Germline CDR1 is ENHRY and CDR2 is SYGVKD. This CDR3 comprises 16 residues. With 4 bases clipped from V and 0 bases from J, the junction kept 4 bases outside the gene matches. The CDR3 nucleotides are TGTGCCATCAGTGGGAGACAGGGGCCGAACACCGGGGAGCTGTTTTTT. Protein sequence: CAISGRQGPNTGELFF.

The chain recombines TRBV6-5 with TRBJ2-5; D is uncertain. This CDR3 spans 13 amino acids. Germline V lookup: CDR1 MNHEY, CDR2 SVGAGI. Trimming removed 5 bases at V and 3 bases at J, with 10 bases between. CDR3 region: CASSATREETQYF. The CDR3 DNA reads TGTGCCAGCAGTGCAACCCGGGAAGAGACCCAGTACTTC.

The J gene is TRBJ1-1, the V gene TRBV2; TRBD1 agrees at 7 bases. The CDR3 is 13 amino acids. Germline V CDR1 and CDR2: SNHLY, FYNNEI. V was clipped by 7 bases and J by 7 bases; unmatched bases: 9. The CDR3 region is CASTLDREGEAFF. DNA for the CDR3: TGTGCCAGCACCTTAGACAGGGAAGGTGAAGCTTTCTTT. Complete variable domain (other parts from reference TRBV2 and TRBJ1-1): EPEVTQTPSHQVTQMGQEVILRCVPISNHLYFYWYRQILGQKVEFLVSFYNNEISEKSEIFDDQFSVERPDGSNFTLKIRSTKLEDSAMYFCASTLDREGEAFFGQGTRLTVV.

The chain carries TRBV4-2 and TRBJ1-2, with 7 positions matching TRBD1. Germline CDR1 reads LGHNA; CDR2 reads YNFKEQ. Trimming removed 1 base from V and 5 bases from J; junction bases left unmatched: 7. This CDR3 contains 15 residues. The DNA of the CDR3 is TGTGCCAGCAGCCAAGTGTCGACAGGGCTGTATGGCTACACCTTC. Translating it yields CASSQVSTGLYGYTF.

CDR3: CAWRGGSNEKLFF. The CDR3 DNA is TGTGCCTGGAGAGGCGGATCTAATGAAAAACTGTTTTTT. The V call is TRBV30, the J call TRBJ1-4; no clear D. The CDR3 extends over 13 amino acids. The germline V and J ends were trimmed by 3 bases and 3 bases, with 8 bases remaining between them. Germline values: CDR1 GTSNPN, CDR2 SVGIG (reference sequence).

The chain couples TRBV18 to TRBJ1-3; the match to TRBD1 covers 7 bases. J gave up 1 base and V 3 bases, and 6 bases lay outside the gene matches. CDR1 is KGHSH, CDR2 LQKENI, per germline. This CDR3 contains 16 residues. The CDR3 is CASSPGTADSGNTIYF. The DNA of the CDR3 is TGTGCCAGCTCACCCGGGACAGCGGATTCTGGAAACACCATATATTTT.

The gene calls are TRBV7-3 and TRBJ2-3; 7 bases align to TRBD2. CDR1 is SGHTA and CDR2 is FQGTGA in the germline V gene. With 5 bases clipped from V and 2 bases from J, the junction kept 7 bases outside the gene matches. The CDR3 is made up of 15 amino acids. The CDR3 DNA follows: TGTGCCAGCAGCGAAGTGGGGGGGTACACAGATACGCAGTATTTT. It codes for CASSEVGGYTDTQYF.

This clone has a handful of counts. The chain has TRBV4-1 and TRBJ1-6; the match to TRBD1 covers 7 bases. Germline-derived CDR1 and CDR2 are MGHRA and YSYEKL. This CDR3 comprises 17 residues. The J segment lost 5 bases and the V segment lost 0 bases, leaving 7 bases of the junction unmatched. CDR3 residues: CASSQEHRGFDNSPLHF. CDR3 sequence (DNA): TGCGCCAGCAGCCAAGAACACAGGGGTTTTGATAATTCACCCCTCCACTTT.

The table lists this clone with a few counts. The chain recombines TRBV4-1 with TRBJ2-2; 9 bases fit TRBD2. Germline CDR1 MGHRA, CDR2 YSYEKL. Losses at the gene ends were 3 bases for V and 5 bases for J; bases not matched to a gene: 1. There are 14 residues in the CDR3. The chain's CDR3 is CASSQRGGTGELFF. The CDR3 DNA is TGCGCCAGCAGCCAGCGGGGGGGAACCGGGGAGCTGTTTTTT.

The genes are TRBV27 and TRBJ1-2; tentatively, D is TRBD1 (6 bases). This CDR3 is built from 14 residues. The germline CDR1 and CDR2 sequences are MNHEY and SMNVEV (reference sequence). Trimming shortened V by 3 bases and J by 6 bases, and 14 bases separated the two germline ends. This chain's CDR3 is CASSFRDRSDGYTF. The CDR3 DNA follows: TGTGCCAGCAGTTTCCGTGACAGGTCTGATGGCTACACCTTC.

The V gene is TRBV5-1, the J gene TRBJ1-3; D unclear. Germline CDR1 SGHRS, CDR2 YFSETQ. Trimming took off 0 bases at V and 3 bases at J, with 10 bases between the two ends. The CDR3 sequence is 15 residues long. CDR3 loop: CASSLESGIGNTIYF. The CDR3 region has the DNA TGCGCCAGCAGCTTGGAATCGGGAATTGGAAACACCATATATTTT.

The J gene is TRBJ1-1, the V gene TRBV7-2, with a possible D match to TRBD1 (6 bases). CDR1 is SGHTA, CDR2 FQGNSA, per germline. V was clipped by 7 bases and J by 3 bases, with 12 bases between them. The CDR3 is 13 amino acids. Here the CDR3 DNA reads TGTGCCAGCACCCGAGGGGGATACACTGAAGCTTTCTTT. Translating it yields CASTRGGYTEAFF.

The V gene is TRBV27, the J gene TRBJ2-1, with D possibly being TRBD2 (6 bases). Trimming took off 6 bases at V and 8 bases at J, with 14 bases between the two ends. Germline CDR1 and CDR2: MNHEY and SMNVEV (reference sequence). The CDR3 runs to 13 residues. CDR3 sequence reads: CASSPSAEDEQFF. CDR3 nucleotides: TGTGCCAGCAGCCCTAGCGCTGAAGATGAGCAGTTCTTC.

This clone was seen only once. The chain recombines TRBV5-1 with TRBJ2-2; TRBD2 matches at 7 bases. This CDR3 contains 15 residues. Trimming took 4 bases from V and 4 from J; bases not matched to a gene: 7. Germline lookup yields CDR1 SGHRS and CDR2 YFSETQ. The CDR3 region has the DNA TGCGCCAGCAGCCCCGGGGCTAGCGGCACCGGGGAGCTGTTTTTT. Translated: CASSPGASGTGELFF.

The chain links TRBV2 to TRBJ1-2, with 7 positions matching TRBD1. Trimming cost V 4 bases and J 2 bases; bases outside gene matches: 7. Germline values: CDR1 SNHLY, CDR2 FYNNEI. The CDR3 has 15 residues. The CDR3 region has the DNA TGTGCCAGCAGTGCCACGACAGGGCCCAACTATGGCTACACCTTC. It codes for CASSATTGPNYGYTF.

The rearrangement uses TRBV19 and TRBJ2-3, with 9 bases fitting TRBD2. J lost 0 bases, V lost 9 bases, and 10 bases had no gene match. This CDR3 contains 16 residues. Germline V gene data show CDR1 as LNHDA and CDR2 as SQIVND (reference sequence). The CDR3 loop is CASNKLAGASTDTQYF. For the CDR3, the DNA is TGTGCCAGCAACAAATTAGCGGGGGCTAGCACAGATACGCAGTATTTT.

The V and J genes are TRBV28 and TRBJ1-1, with 7 bases that match TRBD1. Germline V lookup: CDR1 MDHEN, CDR2 SYDVKM. Losses at the gene ends were 9 bases for V and 3 bases for J; bases not matched to a gene: 4. The CDR3 has 12 amino acids. The CDR3 region has the DNA TGTGCCAGTCTTACAGGGGACACTGAAGCTTTCTTT. Translating it yields CASLTGDTEAFF.

This clone was seen once. The chain carries TRBV5-8 and TRBJ1-3; D may be TRBD1 (6 bases). The CDR3 has 18 amino acids. V was shortened by 2 bases and J by 0 bases, with 18 bases between the two germline ends. Germline assignment: CDR1 SGHTS and CDR2 YDEGEE. CDR3 bases: TGTGCCAGCAGCTTTGAAACCGGGACACCAAGCTCTGGAAACACCATATATTTT. This encodes CASSFETGTPSSGNTIYF.

This chain uses TRBV6-6 with TRBJ2-7; tentative D call: TRBD1 (6 bases). This CDR3 is built from 15 residues. The V and J ends lost 2 bases and 3 bases respectively, with 14 bases between them. Per germline, CDR1 MNHNY and CDR2 SVGAGI (reference sequence). In nucleotides, the CDR3 is TGTGCCAGCAGTTACCCCGGACAGAACTTCTACGAGCAGTACTTC. This gives the protein CASSYPGQNFYEQYF.

The chain is built from TRBV4-2 and TRBJ1-6; TRBD1 aligns across 7 bases. The CDR3 covers 17 residues. J lost 5 bases, V lost 3 bases, and 10 bases had no gene match. The V gene's germline CDR1 is LGHNA and CDR2 YNFKEQ. This chain's CDR3 is CASSHTKTGDHNSPLHF. CDR3 nucleotides: TGTGCCAGCAGCCATACAAAAACAGGGGATCATAATTCACCCCTCCACTTT.

The chain combines TRBV4-3 with TRBJ1-3; a possible D gene is TRBD1 (5 bases). Trimming shortened V by 1 base and J by 3 bases, and 10 bases separated the two germline ends. The V gene's germline CDR1 is LGHNA and CDR2 YSLEER. This CDR3 region has 15 residues. The CDR3: CASSQGQTSGNTIYF. The CDR3 nucleotides read TGCGCCAGCAGCCAAGGACAGACTAGTGGAAACACCATATATTTT.

The chain is built from TRBV5-8 and TRBJ1-4, with 8 bases that match TRBD1. The CDR3 is 17 residues long. CDR1 is SGHTS, CDR2 YDEGEE, per germline. Trimming removed 3 bases from V and 7 bases from J; junction bases left unmatched: 14. The CDR3 DNA follows: TGTGCCAGCAGCTCGGACAGGGAAAGTCTCTTGTTTGAAAAACTGTTTTTT. Amino acid sequence: CASSSDRESLLFEKLFF.